This TCR beta chain was sequenced during a study of blood T cell repertoires in COVID-19. For the study at large: PBMCs, B-cell-depleted T cells, or T cells provided the cDNA or gDNA that made up the material.

TCRdb's copy holds only in-frame clones and misses some; the assay was immunoSEQ multiplex PCR. This table holds some 390,000 clones, 85% to 90% found once. There are 13 residues in the CDR3. The V gene lost 1 base and the J gene lost 12 bases, with 13 bases spanning the gap. Per the germline V gene, CDR1 is LGHDT and CDR2 is YNNKEL (reference sequence). This chain connects TRBV3-1 (or the pseudogene TRBV3-2) to TRBJ2-1; no firm D call. Input material: peripheral blood. The sequence came from a human donor in a cohort sampled during active COVID-19. As DNA, the CDR3 is TGTGCCAGCAGCCAAGCTTCAATTCTGAGGCAGTTCTTC. It yields the protein CASSQASILRQFF.